This T cell receptor (beta chain) was recorded in a study of blood T cell repertoires in COVID-19. In the study overall: Samples representing acute and convalescent COVID-19 were sourced from the United States, Italy and Spain. The analysed material was cDNA or gDNA that came from T cells, B-cell-depleted T cells, or PBMCs.

The assay was immunoSEQ multiplex PCR, and TCRdb's table has in-frame clones only and misses some. Of 200,000 to 250,000 clones listed, 85% to 90% were seen once; the top ten hold around 2.8%. Germline V gene sequence: CDR1 SGHRS, CDR2 YFSETQ. Trimming pared 3 bases from V and 1 base from J, leaving 10 bases between. The CDR3 runs to 14 residues. This clonotype originated in a woman aged 60-70 years with acute or convalescent COVID-19. The rearrangement links TRBV5-1 to TRBJ1-1; possibly TRBD1 for D (5 bases). Sequencing was performed on peripheral blood. The chain's CDR3 is CASSSARANTEAFF. As DNA, the CDR3 is TGCGCCAGCAGCTCTGCCAGGGCGAACACTGAAGCTTTCTTT.